This entry is about one T cell receptor beta chain. Its antigen remains unidentified. Researchers made TCR beta libraries by using iRepertoire HTBI primers and running Arm-PCR on CDR3 regions. TCRdb recomputed calls from the multiplex PCR reads with MiXCR, one row per CDR3 protein. Altogether approximately 350,000 distinct CDR3 sequences are present, roughly 23% being singletons, with the ten largest covering around 30%. Time point given: persistent/refractory GD, antithyroid drugs over 5 years with positive TRAb. The TCR library was made from RNA extracted from PBMCs. An endocrinology department in Xi'an, China, supplied the patients. This sample is drawn from a study of regulatory T cells in long-lasting Graves disease. Whole-study findings and limits: TCR diversity was lower in persistent Graves' patients (versus newly diagnosed ones). It was peripheral blood alone, not thyroid tissue, that was studied.

This TCR came from a woman aged 40-49 years with Graves disease. The input for sequencing was peripheral blood mononuclear cells (PBMCs), taken when the disease was refractory, from a patient treated with antithyroid drugs.

The DNA for the CDR3 is TGTGCCAGCAGCCCCCCCCGCCGAGAGGGTTTGAATGGCTACACCTTC. Protein: CASSPPRREGLNGYTF. V and J are TRBV5-5 and TRBJ1-2; no reliable D call. This CDR3 is 16 amino acids long. The V gene's germline CDR1 is SGHKS and CDR2 YYEKEE (reference sequence). Trimming left V 4 bases short and J 6 bases short, with 22 bases between.